The next 25 T cell receptor beta chains were all read from a single sample in a study of graft-versus-host responses after intestinal transplantation. The antigens for these receptors are not known. The table came from immunoSEQ multiplex PCR; TCRdb's copy has only in-frame clones and leaves some out. The table records more than 65,000 clones, about 90% of them present only once. The specimen was unstimulated CD8+ T cells sorted from spleen or lymph node cells, collected before transplant. These receptors were obtained from a human donor who was the organ donor for an intestinal transplant.

The rearrangement links TRBV27 to TRBJ2-5; D possibly corresponds to TRBD2 (7 bases). CDR1 and CDR2 from the germline V gene are MNHEY and SMNVEV (reference sequence). This CDR3 contains 16 residues. V lost 4 bases and J 4 bases, leaving 19 bases between the germline ends. The chain's CDR3 is CASSSLAGAWRETQYF. The CDR3 bases are TGTGCCAGCAGTTCACTCGCGGGGGCTTGGCGAGAGACCCAGTACTTC.

The genes are TRBV15 and TRBJ2-5, with D hard to call. V was cut by 6 bases and J by 0 bases, with 8 bases left in between. CDR1 and CDR2 (germline): LNHNV, YYDKDF (reference sequence). The CDR3 is 13 residues long. Here the CDR3 DNA reads TGTGCCACCAGGACTCCGTACCAAGAGACCCAGTACTTC. Translation gives CATRTPYQETQYF.

CDR3: CASGEWRETQYF. The CDR3 DNA reads as TGTGCCAGCGGGGAATGGAGGGAGACCCAGTACTTC. V gene TRBV21-1 combines with J gene TRBJ2-5; no DNA check was done on the table's D call, TRBD2. TRBV21-1 is deemed a pseudogene. The CDR3 is 12 amino acids.

The chain combines TRBV5-4 with TRBJ1-5; D not resolved. Germline V gives CDR1 SGHNT, CDR2 YYREEE (reference sequence). V was shortened by 1 base and J by 0 bases, with 8 bases between the two germline ends. The CDR3 covers 15 residues. The CDR3 DNA follows: TGTGCCAGCAGCTTGATCGGGTATAGCAATCAGCCCCAGCATTTT. This encodes CASSLIGYSNQPQHF.

V gene TRBV30 combines with J gene TRBJ1-1; weak D call: TRBD1 (5 bases). Trimming stripped 2 bases from V and 4 bases from J, with 11 bases between. This CDR3 region has 13 residues. Germline CDR1 reads GTSNPN; CDR2 reads SVGIG (reference sequence). The CDR3, as DNA: TGTGCCTGGAGTATTGCGGGGGGCACTGAAGCTTTCTTT. Protein sequence: CAWSIAGGTEAFF.

This chain joins TRBV13 and TRBJ1-1; weak D call: TRBD1 (6 bases). Germline CDR1 PRHDT, CDR2 FYEKMQ (reference sequence). The CDR3 has 16 residues. Deletions cut 2 bases from V and 0 bases from J, with 13 bases between. Here the CDR3 DNA reads TGTGCCAGCAGCTTATGGGCAGGGGAAGTGAACACTGAAGCTTTCTTT. Its translation: CASSLWAGEVNTEAFF. Combining the CDR3 with reference TRBV13 and TRBJ1-1 gives the whole variable domain AAGVIQSPRHLIKEKRETATLKCYPIPRHDTVYWYQQGPGQDPQFLISFYEKMQSDKGSIPDRFSAQQFSDYHSELNMSSLELGDSALYFCASSLWAGEVNTEAFFGQGTRLTVV.

The chain uses TRBV27 and TRBJ1-5; D is unresolved. The CDR3 totals 14 residues. Trimming left V 8 bases short and J 0 bases short, with 11 bases between. The germline CDR1 and CDR2 sequences are MNHEY and SMNVEV (reference sequence). The CDR3 DNA follows: TGTGCCAGCGCGAACGGGGATAGCAATCAGCCCCAGCATTTT. It encodes CASANGDSNQPQHF.

V usage is TRBV9 and J usage is TRBJ1-5; 7 bases are shared with TRBD1. The CDR3 has 15 amino acids. J lost 4 bases, V lost 0 bases, and 4 bases had no gene match. Germline-derived CDR1 and CDR2 are SGDLS and YYNGEE. The CDR3 region has the DNA TGTGCCAGCAGCGTAGAGGGGGCAGTGAATCAGCCCCAGCATTTT. Translating gives CASSVEGAVNQPQHF.

The rearrangement joins TRBV10-1 to TRBJ1-1; 12 bases match TRBD1. J gave up 1 base and V 5 bases, and 14 bases lay outside the gene matches. The CDR3 is 19 residues long. Germline V gives CDR1 WNHNN, CDR2 SYGVQD (reference sequence). The CDR3: CASSPRDRGQWLSNTEAFF. The CDR3, as DNA: TGCGCCAGCAGTCCCCGGGACAGGGGGCAATGGTTGTCGAACACTGAAGCTTTCTTT.

The chain joins TRBV2 to TRBJ2-2, with D tentatively TRBD1 (6 bases). Germline V gene lookup returns CDR1 SNHLY and CDR2 FYNNEI. The ends were cut back, 8 bases at V and 1 base at J, with 11 bases in the middle. This CDR3 has 14 residues. The CDR3: CASCQGWNTGELFF. Here the CDR3 DNA reads TGTGCCAGCTGCCAGGGGTGGAACACCGGGGAGCTGTTTTTT.

The chain joins TRBV4-1 to TRBJ1-5; no clear D. V was clipped by 0 bases and J by 7 bases, with 13 bases between them. The CDR3 is 15 residues long. Germline-derived CDR1 and CDR2 are MGHRA and YSYEKL. This CDR3 is CASSQDGRELQPQHF. Written as DNA, the CDR3 is TGCGCCAGCAGCCAAGATGGCCGGGAATTGCAGCCCCAGCATTTT.

J is TRBJ1-2 and V is TRBV18; tentative D call: TRBD1 (5 bases). This CDR3 is 16 amino acids long. Trimming stripped 3 bases from V and 3 bases from J, with 17 bases between. Germline CDR1 KGHSH, CDR2 LQKENI. CDR3 in amino acids: CASSPNQDTGHYGYTF. The CDR3 DNA follows: TGTGCCAGCTCACCCAATCAGGACACCGGTCACTATGGCTACACCTTC.

This clone was detected once. V gene TRBV7-9 combines with J gene TRBJ1-1; no firm D call. This CDR3 comprises 11 residues. The germline CDR1 and CDR2 sequences are SEHNR and FQNEAQ (reference sequence). Trimming removed 8 bases at V and 0 bases at J, with 4 bases between. The CDR3, as DNA: TGTGCCAGCTTCGTGAACACTGAAGCTTTCTTT. It codes for CASFVNTEAFF.

The gene calls are TRBV5-4 and TRBJ1-2; D might be TRBD1 (5 bases). The germline gives CDR1 SGHNT, CDR2 YYREEE (reference sequence). V lost 5 bases, J lost 2 bases, and 16 bases lay in between. This CDR3 region has 15 residues. CDR3 loop: CASRTWTAGNYGYTF. The DNA for the CDR3 is TGTGCCAGCAGGACCTGGACGGCAGGGAACTATGGCTACACCTTC.

CDR3 sequence: CASSEGAGREAFF. The CDR3 DNA sequence: TGTGCCAGCAGTGAAGGGGCGGGCCGTGAAGCTTTCTTT. This rearrangement joins TRBV6-1 to TRBJ1-1; no clear D. Per the germline V gene, CDR1 is MNHNS and CDR2 is SASEGT. V was cut by 1 base and J by 7 bases, with 10 bases left in between. CDR3 size: 13 residues.

The chain is built from TRBV19 and TRBJ2-1; TRBD1 aligns across 11 bases. The CDR3 is made up of 15 amino acids. Per germline, CDR1 LNHDA and CDR2 SQIVND (reference sequence). The trim removed 7 bases at V and 5 bases at J, leaving 7 bases unmatched. The CDR3 sequence: CASTTGTGGNNEQFF. CDR3 bases: TGTGCCAGTACCACCGGGACAGGGGGGAACAATGAGCAGTTCTTC. The variable domain in full, with the rest retrieved from reference TRBV19 and TRBJ2-1, is DGGITQSPKYLFRKEGQNVTLSCEQNLNHDAMYWYRQDPGQGLRLIYYSQIVNDFQKGDIAEGYSVSREKKESFPLTVTSAQKNPTAFYLCASTTGTGGNNEQFFGPGTRLTVL.

V is TRBV4-1 and J is TRBJ1-6, with unresolved D. This CDR3 comprises 14 residues. Germline V gene data show CDR1 as MGHRA and CDR2 as YSYEKL. Trimming stripped 1 base from V and 7 bases from J, with 8 bases between. The CDR3 sequence is CASSQAGSNSPLHF. The CDR3 nucleotides are TGCGCCAGCAGCCAAGCAGGTTCGAATTCACCCCTCCACTTT.

The chain recombines TRBV27 with TRBJ1-2, with 7 bases aligning to TRBD1. CDR1 MNHEY and CDR2 SMNVEV come from the germline V gene (reference sequence). The CDR3 runs to 14 residues. J gave up 2 bases and V 0 bases, and 0 bases lay outside the gene matches. The CDR3 region is CASSLSTGNYGYTF. The DNA of the CDR3 is TGTGCCAGCAGTTTATCGACAGGGAACTATGGCTACACCTTC.

The chain recombines TRBV28 with TRBJ2-6; maybe TRBD2 (6 bases). Trimming cost V 3 bases and J 2 bases, with 11 bases left between them. The CDR3 loop spans 16 amino acids. CDR1 and CDR2 from the germline V gene are MDHEN and SYDVKM. The CDR3 loop is CASSFRGNTGANVLTF. CDR3 nucleotides: TGTGCCAGCAGTTTCCGGGGGAACACTGGGGCCAACGTCCTGACTTTC.

The CDR3 bases are TGTGCCAGCAGCTTGGCACCCGGGGGGGAGGCAAATGAGCAGTTCTTC. Encoded protein: CASSLAPGGEANEQFF. The chain links TRBV5-6 to TRBJ2-1, with 8 bases aligning to TRBD2. V dropped 0 bases and J dropped 7; count of bases not matched to a gene: 9. The CDR3 has 16 residues. Germline V gene data show CDR1 as SGHDT and CDR2 as YYEEEE.

This chain links TRBV5-6 with TRBJ2-1; TRBD2 aligns across 7 bases. CDR3 length: 14 residues. The germline V gene has CDR1 SGHDT and CDR2 YYEEEE. Trimming removed 6 bases from V and 8 bases from J; junction bases left unmatched: 11. CDR3 loop: CASMGGGKGYEQFF. The CDR3 nucleotides are TGTGCCAGCATGGGCGGGGGAAAGGGCTATGAGCAGTTCTTC.

CDR3 in amino acids: CASSAGVVAEAFF. The CDR3 coding sequence is TGTGCCAGCAGTGCCGGGGTGGTGGCTGAAGCTTTCTTT. The gene calls are TRBV6-4 and TRBJ1-1; D gene ambiguous. The CDR3 has 13 residues. V was shortened by 4 bases and J by 6 bases, with 12 bases between the two germline ends. CDR1 and CDR2 from the germline V gene are MRHNA and SNTAGT.

V and J are TRBV5-6 and TRBJ1-6, with D possibly being TRBD1 (5 bases). V lost 0 bases and J 10 bases, leaving 11 bases between the germline ends. CDR3 length: 14 amino acids. In germline, CDR1 is SGHDT, CDR2 YYEEEE. This chain's CDR3 is CASSLARVGSPLHF. The CDR3 region has the DNA TGTGCCAGCAGCTTGGCCAGGGTTGGCTCACCCCTCCACTTT.

This clone was observed a single time. The J gene is TRBJ2-7, the V gene TRBV6-5; 9 bases are shared with TRBD1. The CDR3 has 14 amino acids. Looked up from germline, CDR1 is MNHEY and CDR2 is SVGAGI. The V segment lost 4 bases and the J segment 3 bases; nucleotides outside the gene matches: 4. CDR3: CASSWGQGFYEQYF. The CDR3 nucleotides read TGTGCCAGCAGTTGGGGACAGGGCTTCTACGAGCAGTACTTC.

This sequence joins TRBV7-3 and TRBJ2-3; 13 nucleotides agree with TRBD2. Germline trimming cut 5 bases from V and 0 bases from J; bases unmatched to any gene: 14. Germline CDR1 and CDR2: SGHTA and FQGTGA. This CDR3 has 20 amino acids. CDR3 in DNA: TGTGCCAGCAGCCCGGCGGGGAAAGGACTAGCGGGAGCTAGCACAGATACGCAGTATTTT. Protein product: CASSPAGKGLAGASTDTQYF.